These 20 T cell receptor beta chains were sequenced from one sample in a study of OX40 agonist ivuxolimab in advanced cancers. The library was prepared using the immunoSEQ multiplex PCR assay. In its TCRdb copy, this immuneACCESS table keeps in-frame sequences only and misses some clones. Where compared with another copy, unresolved V genes explain less than half of these, and the others have no known cause. The sample table shows 95,000 to 150,000 clones, and around 95% are seen once. The ten largest clonotypes hold approximately 0.15% of the sample. The sample consisted of CD4+ or CD8+ T cells sorted from blood, taken in a trial of the OX40 agonist ivuxolimab. The origin of the receptors is an adult with an advanced solid tumor such as melanoma, head and neck, liver or kidney cancer.

The chain is built from TRBV9 and TRBJ2-1; no firm D call. The CDR3 consists of 16 residues. Germline CDR1 reads SGDLS; CDR2 reads YYNGEE. V was pared by 0 bases and J by 1 base, with 11 bases between. This CDR3 is CASSVELLGSYNEQFF. The DNA of the CDR3 is TGTGCCAGCAGCGTAGAATTGTTGGGTTCCTACAATGAGCAGTTCTTC.

This chain joins TRBV2 and TRBJ2-1; TRBD1 aligns across 7 bases. CDR1 and CDR2 from the germline V gene are SNHLY and FYNNEI. The CDR3 runs to 15 residues. The ends lost 2 bases at V and 10 bases at J; junction bases unmatched: 11. The CDR3: CASSENYRGGGEQFF. The CDR3 DNA reads TGTGCCAGCAGTGAAAACTACAGGGGCGGAGGCGAGCAGTTCTTC.

CDR3 residues: CASSPDRLNTEAFF. The DNA for the CDR3 is TGTGCCAGCTCACCTGACAGGTTGAACACTGAAGCTTTCTTT. The chain is built from TRBV18 and TRBJ1-1; maybe TRBD1 (6 bases). The CDR3 runs to 14 residues. V was shortened by 3 bases and J by 0 bases, with 8 bases between the two germline ends. From germline, CDR1 is KGHSH and CDR2 LQKENI.

The chain joins TRBV7-9 to TRBJ2-1; D possibly corresponds to TRBD2 (6 bases). The CDR3 extends over 11 amino acids. CDR1 is SEHNR and CDR2 is FQNEAQ in the germline V gene (reference sequence). Trimming removed 9 bases at V and 4 bases at J, with 7 bases between. DNA of the CDR3: TGTGCCAGTAGCGGTTACAATGAGCAGTTCTTC. It codes for CASSGYNEQFF.

This chain connects TRBV7-8 to TRBJ1-5; maybe TRBD1 (5 bases). The CDR3 covers 17 residues. V was clipped by 5 bases and J by 2 bases, with 19 bases between them. The germline V gene encodes CDR1 SGHVS and CDR2 FQNEAQ. CDR3 amino acids: CASSPARRGAGNQPQHF. The CDR3 bases are TGTGCCAGCAGCCCCGCGAGGCGGGGCGCGGGCAATCAGCCCCAGCATTTT.

This chain uses TRBV19 with TRBJ2-1; D may match TRBD1 or TRBD2 (7 bases each). Germline CDR1 LNHDA, CDR2 SQIVND (reference sequence). This CDR3 has 17 amino acids. Trimming took 8 bases from V and 2 from J, leaving 22 bases between them. CDR3 bases: TGTGCCAGTGCGAAAACTCCCAGGGGGGGGACCTACAATGAGCAGTTCTTC. This codes for CASAKTPRGGTYNEQFF.

This clone is a singleton in its sample. The gene calls are TRBV12-2 and TRBJ2-7. TRBV12-2 is annotated as a pseudogene. This CDR3 contains 15 residues. CDR3 amino acids: CASRLASRQTYEQYF. The CDR3 nucleotides read TGTGCAAGTCGCTTAGCAAGTAGGCAAACCTACGAGCAGTACTTC.

This chain connects TRBV11-2 to TRBJ2-1, with 8 bases fitting TRBD1. The CDR3 is 15 residues long. Germline values: CDR1 SGHAT, CDR2 FQNNGV. The V and J ends lost 5 bases and 2 bases, in that order; junction bases with no gene match: 5. The CDR3 DNA reads TGTGCCAGCAGCGGACAGGGCAGCCCCTACAATGAGCAGTTCTTC. Its protein product is CASSGQGSPYNEQFF.

The chain is built from TRBV5-5 and TRBJ2-7; TRBD1 might be the D (6 bases). The CDR3 has 15 residues. Germline-derived CDR1 and CDR2 are SGHKS and YYEKEE (reference sequence). V was shortened by 4 bases and J by 3 bases, with 17 bases between the two germline ends. In DNA form, the CDR3 reads TGTGCCAGCAGCCATCCGGGGCAGGGGATCTACGAGCAGTACTTC. The encoded protein is CASSHPGQGIYEQYF. Variable domain in full (rest from reference TRBV5-5 and TRBJ2-7): DAGVTQSPTHLIKTRGQQVTLRCSPISGHKSVSWYQQVLGQGPQFIFQYYEKEERGRGNFPDRFSARQFPNYSSELNVNALLLGDSALYLCASSHPGQGIYEQYFGPGTRLTVT.

The V and J genes are TRBV18 and TRBJ1-1; TRBD1 matches 8 bases. V gave up 1 base and J gave up 1 base; unmatched junction bases: 5. In germline, CDR1 is KGHSH, CDR2 LQKENI. This CDR3 spans 16 amino acids. In nucleotides, the CDR3 is TGTGCCAGCTCACCACGTGTCGGACAGGGGAACACTGAAGCTTTCTTT. It yields the protein CASSPRVGQGNTEAFF.

V gene TRBV5-1 combines with J gene TRBJ2-2; D perhaps matches TRBD1 (6 bases). CDR1 is SGHRS, CDR2 YFSETQ, per germline. There are 15 residues in the CDR3. V was clipped by 4 bases and J by 1 base, with 11 bases between them. The CDR3 region is CASSRGRGNTGELFF. The CDR3 DNA follows: TGCGCCAGCAGCCGGGGCAGGGGGAACACCGGGGAGCTGTTTTTT.

The chain has TRBV20-1 and TRBJ2-7; D not certain. The V end was cut by 0 bases, the J end by 6 bases, with 6 bases between. The CDR3 runs to 11 residues. Germline values: CDR1 DFQATT, CDR2 SNEGSKA (reference sequence). The CDR3 region is CSARDTSEQYF. The CDR3 DNA is TGCAGTGCTAGAGATACCAGCGAGCAGTACTTC.

This clone has only one observation. The chain joins TRBV7-3 to TRBJ1-2, with TRBD1 as a possible D gene (5 bases). Trimming removed 2 bases from V and 7 bases from J, with 17 bases in between. This CDR3 is built from 15 residues. CDR1 is SGHTA, CDR2 FQGTGA, per germline. CDR3 residues: CASSLSGTNRAGYTF. The CDR3 DNA is TGTGCCAGCAGCTTATCCGGGACGAATAGGGCTGGCTACACCTTC.

This chain connects TRBV28 to TRBJ1-2, with D uncertain. The CDR3 is made up of 12 amino acids. With 7 bases removed from V and 5 bases from J, the gap between germline ends came to 11 bases. The V gene's germline CDR1 is MDHEN and CDR2 SYDVKM. The CDR3 region has the DNA TGTGCCAGCAACGCCCCGGGATATGGCTACACCTTC. Protein sequence: CASNAPGYGYTF.

This clone was observed a single time. CDR3 DNA sequence: TGTGCCAGCACCGTGTCCCAGGGGATATCTGGCGAGCAGTACTTC. Amino acid sequence: CASTVSQGISGEQYF. The chain couples TRBV5-5 to TRBJ2-7; possibly TRBD1 for D (6 bases). The length of the CDR3 is 15 residues. The ends were cut back, 6 bases at V and 6 bases at J, with 22 bases in the middle. From germline, CDR1 is SGHKS and CDR2 YYEKEE (reference sequence).

J is TRBJ1-5 and V is TRBV6-6; a weak D match, TRBD1 (6 bases). The CDR3 loop spans 13 amino acids. V gave up 9 bases and J gave up 5 bases, with 14 bases separating them. Germline values: CDR1 MNHNY, CDR2 SVGAGI (reference sequence). The CDR3 DNA sequence: TGTGCCAGTGCACGGACAGAAGATCAGCCCCAGCATTTT. This translates into CASARTEDQPQHF.

The chain joins TRBV28 to TRBJ2-7; D unclear. Germline CDR1 is MDHEN and CDR2 is SYDVKM. The ends were cut back, 6 bases at V and 4 bases at J, with 10 bases in the middle. The CDR3 loop spans 12 amino acids. The CDR3 coding sequence is TGTGCCAGCAGCCCTCACGGGTACGAGCAGTACTTC. Residues: CASSPHGYEQYF.

The chain has TRBV4-1 and TRBJ2-7; D remains ambiguous. The CDR3 contains 14 residues. The germline V gene encodes CDR1 MGHRA and CDR2 YSYEKL. Trimming took off 1 base at V and 0 bases at J, with 7 bases between the two ends. DNA for the CDR3: TGCGCCAGCAGCCAAGCGTCCACCTCCTACGAGCAGTACTTC. Amino acids: CASSQASTSYEQYF.

This chain connects TRBV6-1 to TRBJ1-2; 9 nucleotides agree with TRBD1. The ends lost 4 bases at V and 0 bases at J; junction bases unmatched: 3. The CDR3 runs 15 residues. Germline lookup yields CDR1 MNHNS and CDR2 SASEGT. CDR3: CASSARTGANYGYTF. CDR3 in DNA: TGTGCCAGCAGTGCTCGGACAGGGGCTAACTATGGCTACACCTTC.

This clone has a handful of counts. The CDR3 protein is CASSLGDRYTEAFF. The CDR3 DNA reads TGCGCCAGCAGCTTGGGGGACAGATACACTGAAGCTTTCTTT. The rearrangement links TRBV5-1 to TRBJ1-1; TRBD1 matches at 7 bases. CDR1 and CDR2 (germline): SGHRS, YFSETQ. The V segment lost 0 bases and the J segment 3 bases; nucleotides outside the gene matches: 2. This CDR3 comprises 14 residues.